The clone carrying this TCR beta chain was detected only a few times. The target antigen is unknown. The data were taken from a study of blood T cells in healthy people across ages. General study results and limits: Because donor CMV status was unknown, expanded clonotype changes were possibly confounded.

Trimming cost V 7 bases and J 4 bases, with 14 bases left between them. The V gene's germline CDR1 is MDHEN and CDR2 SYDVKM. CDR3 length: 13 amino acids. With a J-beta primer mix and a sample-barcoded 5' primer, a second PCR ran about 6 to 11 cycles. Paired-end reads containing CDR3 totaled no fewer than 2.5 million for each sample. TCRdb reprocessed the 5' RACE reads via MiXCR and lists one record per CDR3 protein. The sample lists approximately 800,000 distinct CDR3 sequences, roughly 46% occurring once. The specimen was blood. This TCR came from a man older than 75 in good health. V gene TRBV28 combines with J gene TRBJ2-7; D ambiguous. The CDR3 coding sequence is TGTGCCAGCATCGGGCCCCCTGGATACGAGCAGTACTTC. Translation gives CASIGPPGYEQYF. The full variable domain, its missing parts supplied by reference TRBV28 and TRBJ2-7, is DVKVTQSSRYLVKRTGEKVFLECVQDMDHENMFWYRQDPGLGLRLIYFSYDVKMKEKGDIPEGYSVSREKKERFSLILESASTNQTSMYLCASIGPPGYEQYFGPGTRLTVT.